This TCR beta chain derives from a study of shared clonotypes between healthy human individuals. Study at large: CD8 memory received one plate per donor, CD8 naive two, CD4 memory three and CD4 naive three.

Every donor was a Caucasian adult from Nashville, Tennessee. The study separated CD4+ cells into CD45RA+ naive and CD45RA-negative memory subsets. The repertoire was sequenced with immunoSEQ multiplex PCR; TCRdb's copy has only in-frame clones and lacks some. The sample shows around 980,000 clones, more than 75% of them seen only once. The sequence came from a man younger than 30 in good health. Some clones in this sample may be carry-over from other donors' samples. The material sequenced was memory CD4+ T cells from PBMCs. Documented subset: CD45RA-negative fraction.

Here the CDR3 DNA reads TGTGCCAGCAGTTTACGGGGGCCATATGGCTACACCTTC. Translation: CASSLRGPYGYTF. This chain uses TRBV28 with TRBJ1-2; D is possibly TRBD1 (6 bases). Deletions cut 2 bases from V and 5 bases from J, with 9 bases between. Per the germline V gene, CDR1 is MDHEN and CDR2 is SYDVKM. The CDR3 totals 13 residues.